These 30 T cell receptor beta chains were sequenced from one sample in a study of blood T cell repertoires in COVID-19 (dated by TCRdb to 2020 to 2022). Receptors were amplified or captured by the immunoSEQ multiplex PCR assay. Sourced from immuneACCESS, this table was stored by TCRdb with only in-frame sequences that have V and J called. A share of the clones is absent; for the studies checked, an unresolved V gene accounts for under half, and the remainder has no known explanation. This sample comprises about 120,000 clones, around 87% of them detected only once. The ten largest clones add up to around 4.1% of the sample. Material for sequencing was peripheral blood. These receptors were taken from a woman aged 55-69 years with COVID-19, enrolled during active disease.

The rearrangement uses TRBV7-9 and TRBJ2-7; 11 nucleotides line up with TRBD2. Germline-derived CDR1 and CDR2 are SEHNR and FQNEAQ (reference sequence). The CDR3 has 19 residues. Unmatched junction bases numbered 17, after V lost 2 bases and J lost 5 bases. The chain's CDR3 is CASSLKGGLAVPLRNEQYF. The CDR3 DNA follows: TGTGCCAGCAGCTTAAAAGGGGGACTAGCGGTCCCCTTGCGAAACGAGCAGTACTTC.

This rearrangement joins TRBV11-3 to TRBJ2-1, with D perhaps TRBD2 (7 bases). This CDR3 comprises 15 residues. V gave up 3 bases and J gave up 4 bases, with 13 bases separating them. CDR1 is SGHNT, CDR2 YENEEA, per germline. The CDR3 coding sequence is TGTGCCAGCAGCTTTTCGGGGGGCCGGTACAATGAGCAGTTCTTC. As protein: CASSFSGGRYNEQFF.

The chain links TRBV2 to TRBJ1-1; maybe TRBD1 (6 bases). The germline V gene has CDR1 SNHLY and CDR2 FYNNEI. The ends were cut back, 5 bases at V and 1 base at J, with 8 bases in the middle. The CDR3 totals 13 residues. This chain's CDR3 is CASSLTGNTEAFF. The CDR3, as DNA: TGTGCCAGCAGTTTGACAGGGAACACTGAAGCTTTCTTT.

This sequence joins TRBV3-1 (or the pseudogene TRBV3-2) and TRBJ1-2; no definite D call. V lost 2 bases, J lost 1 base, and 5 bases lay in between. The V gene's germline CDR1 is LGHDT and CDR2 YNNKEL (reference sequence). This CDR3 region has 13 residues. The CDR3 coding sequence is TGTGCCAGCAGCCAACAATTTAACTATGGCTACACCTTC. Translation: CASSQQFNYGYTF.

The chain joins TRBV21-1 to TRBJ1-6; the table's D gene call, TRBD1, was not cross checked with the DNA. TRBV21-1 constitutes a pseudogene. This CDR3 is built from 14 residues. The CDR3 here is CASSTDREASPLHF. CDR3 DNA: TGTGCCAGCAGCACTGACAGGGAAGCCTCACCCCTCCACTTT.

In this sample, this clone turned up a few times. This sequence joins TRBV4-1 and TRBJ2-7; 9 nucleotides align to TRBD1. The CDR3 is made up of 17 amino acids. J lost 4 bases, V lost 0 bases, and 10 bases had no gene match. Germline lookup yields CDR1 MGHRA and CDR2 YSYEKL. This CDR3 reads CASSQDQGTGILYEQYF. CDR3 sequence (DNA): TGCGCCAGCAGCCAAGATCAAGGGACAGGGATTTTGTACGAGCAGTACTTC.

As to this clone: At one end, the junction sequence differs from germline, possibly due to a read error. Here the CDR3 DNA reads TGTGCCAGCAGTTTAGGGAGGAACACTGAAGCTTTCTTT. This encodes CASSLGRNTEAFF. V usage is TRBV7-2 and J usage is TRBJ1-1, with no clear D. The CDR3 covers 13 residues. Germline CDR1 is SGHTA and CDR2 is FQGNSA.

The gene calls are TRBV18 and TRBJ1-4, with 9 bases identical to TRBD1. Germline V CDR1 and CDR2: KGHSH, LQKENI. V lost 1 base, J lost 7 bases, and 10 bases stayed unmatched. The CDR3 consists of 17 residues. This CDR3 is CASSPLGVGQGGEKLFF. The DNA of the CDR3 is TGTGCCAGCTCACCACTAGGTGTGGGACAGGGTGGTGAAAAACTGTTTTTT. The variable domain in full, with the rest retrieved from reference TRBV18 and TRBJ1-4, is NAGVMQNPRHLVRRRGQEARLRCSPMKGHSHVYWYRQLPEEGLKFMVYLQKENIIDESGMPKERFSAEFPKEGPSILRIQQVVRGDSAAYFCASSPLGVGQGGEKLFFGSGTQLSVL.

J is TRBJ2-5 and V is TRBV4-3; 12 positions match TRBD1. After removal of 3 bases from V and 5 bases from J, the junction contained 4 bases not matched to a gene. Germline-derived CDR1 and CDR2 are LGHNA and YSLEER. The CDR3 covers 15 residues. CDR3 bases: TGCGCCAGCAGCCAGGGACAGGGGGCGAGGGAGACCCAGTACTTC. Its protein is CASSQGQGARETQYF.

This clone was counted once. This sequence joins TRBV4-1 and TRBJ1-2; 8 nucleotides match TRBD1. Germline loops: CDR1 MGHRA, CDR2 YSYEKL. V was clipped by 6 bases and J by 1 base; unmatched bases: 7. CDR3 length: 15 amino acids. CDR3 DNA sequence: TGCGCCAGCAGGGACCGGGACAGGAATAACTATGGCTACACCTTC. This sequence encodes CASRDRDRNNYGYTF.

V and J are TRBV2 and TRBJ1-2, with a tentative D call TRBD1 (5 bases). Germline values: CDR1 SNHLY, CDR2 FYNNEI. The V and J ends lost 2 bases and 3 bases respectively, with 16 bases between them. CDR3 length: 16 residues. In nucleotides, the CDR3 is TGTGCCAGCAGTGAAACCTCTGTCAGGGTGGACTATGGCTACACCTTC. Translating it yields CASSETSVRVDYGYTF.

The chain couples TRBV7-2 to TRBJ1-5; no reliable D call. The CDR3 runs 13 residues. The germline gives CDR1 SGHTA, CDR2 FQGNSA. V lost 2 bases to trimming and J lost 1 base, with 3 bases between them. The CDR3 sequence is CASSLLSNQPQHF. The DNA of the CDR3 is TGTGCCAGCAGCTTATTAAGCAATCAGCCCCAGCATTTT.

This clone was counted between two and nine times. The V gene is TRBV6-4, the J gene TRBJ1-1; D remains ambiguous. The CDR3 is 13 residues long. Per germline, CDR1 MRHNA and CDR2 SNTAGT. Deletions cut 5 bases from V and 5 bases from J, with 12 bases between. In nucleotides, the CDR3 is TGTGCCAGCAGTCTCTCGGCGGGTACTGAAGCTTTCTTT. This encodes CASSLSAGTEAFF.

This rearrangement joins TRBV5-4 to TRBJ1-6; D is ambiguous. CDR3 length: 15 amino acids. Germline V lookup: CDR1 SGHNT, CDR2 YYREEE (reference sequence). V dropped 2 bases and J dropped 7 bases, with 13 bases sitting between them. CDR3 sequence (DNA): TGTGCCAGCAGCTTTCGGGAGAACCTAAATTCACCCCTCCACTTT. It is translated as CASSFRENLNSPLHF.

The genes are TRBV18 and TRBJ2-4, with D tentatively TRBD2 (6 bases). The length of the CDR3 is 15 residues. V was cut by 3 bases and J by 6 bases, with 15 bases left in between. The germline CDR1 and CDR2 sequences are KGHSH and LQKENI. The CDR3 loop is CASSPGTGDRNIQYF. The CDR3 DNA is TGTGCCAGCTCACCGGGGACTGGAGACAGAAACATTCAGTACTTC.

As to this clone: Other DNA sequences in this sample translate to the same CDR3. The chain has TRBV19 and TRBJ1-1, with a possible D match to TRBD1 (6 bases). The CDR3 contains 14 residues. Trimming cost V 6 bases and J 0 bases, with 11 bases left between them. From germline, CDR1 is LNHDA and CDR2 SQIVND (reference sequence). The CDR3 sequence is CASSPQGLNTEAFF. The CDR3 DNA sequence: TGTGCCAGTAGCCCACAGGGCCTGAACACTGAAGCTTTCTTT.

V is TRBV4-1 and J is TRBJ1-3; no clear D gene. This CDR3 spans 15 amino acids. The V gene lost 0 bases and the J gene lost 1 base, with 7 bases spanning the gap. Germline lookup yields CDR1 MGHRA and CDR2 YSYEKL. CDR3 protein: CASSQDPPSGNTIYF. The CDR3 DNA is TGCGCCAGCAGCCAAGATCCTCCTTCTGGAAACACCATATATTTT.

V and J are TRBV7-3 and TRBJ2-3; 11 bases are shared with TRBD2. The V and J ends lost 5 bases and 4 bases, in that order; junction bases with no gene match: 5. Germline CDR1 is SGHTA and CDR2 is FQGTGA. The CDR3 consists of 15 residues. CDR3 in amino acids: CASSPLAGGPDTQYF. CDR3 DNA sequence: TGTGCCAGCAGCCCCTTAGCGGGGGGGCCAGATACGCAGTATTTT.

The CDR3 is CASSYTRPGRSEKLFF. The CDR3 nucleotides read TGTGCCAGCAGTTACACCCGACCAGGGCGGAGTGAAAAACTGTTTTTT. The V call is TRBV6-5, the J call TRBJ1-4; possibly TRBD1 for D (5 bases). The CDR3 has 16 residues. V was shortened by 2 bases and J by 7 bases, with 17 bases between the two germline ends. CDR1 is MNHEY and CDR2 is SVGAGI in the germline V gene.

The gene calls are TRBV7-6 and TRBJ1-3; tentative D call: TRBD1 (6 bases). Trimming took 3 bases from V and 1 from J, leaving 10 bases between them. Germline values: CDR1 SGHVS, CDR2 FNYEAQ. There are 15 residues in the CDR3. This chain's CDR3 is CASSLGAISGNTIYF. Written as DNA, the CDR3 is TGTGCCAGCAGCTTGGGGGCGATATCTGGAAACACCATATATTTT.

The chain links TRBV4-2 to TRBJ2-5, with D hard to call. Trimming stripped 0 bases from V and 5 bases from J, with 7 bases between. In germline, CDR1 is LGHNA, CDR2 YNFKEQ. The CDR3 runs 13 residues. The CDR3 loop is CASSQDWRETQYF. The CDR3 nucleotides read TGTGCCAGCAGCCAAGATTGGCGGGAGACCCAGTACTTC.

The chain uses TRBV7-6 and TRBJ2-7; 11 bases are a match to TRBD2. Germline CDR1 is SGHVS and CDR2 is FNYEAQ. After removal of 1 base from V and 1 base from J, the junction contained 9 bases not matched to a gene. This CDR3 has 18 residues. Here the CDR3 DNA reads TGTGCCAGCAGCTTAGGTACTAGCGGGGGCCATCGATCCTACGAGCAGTACTTC. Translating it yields CASSLGTSGGHRSYEQYF.

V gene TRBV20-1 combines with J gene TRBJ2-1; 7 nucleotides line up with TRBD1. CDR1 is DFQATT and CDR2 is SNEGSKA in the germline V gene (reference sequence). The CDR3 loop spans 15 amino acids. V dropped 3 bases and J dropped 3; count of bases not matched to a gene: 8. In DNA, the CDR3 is TGCAGTGCTAGTTCCCCCGGGACAGACTACAATGAGCAGTTCTTC. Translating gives CSASSPGTDYNEQFF.

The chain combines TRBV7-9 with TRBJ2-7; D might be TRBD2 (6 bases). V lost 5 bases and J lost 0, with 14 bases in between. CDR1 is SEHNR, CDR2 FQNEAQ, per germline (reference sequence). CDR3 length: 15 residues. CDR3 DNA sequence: TGTGCCAGCAGCGTCCGGGCGGGGAGCTCCTACGAGCAGTACTTC. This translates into CASSVRAGSSYEQYF. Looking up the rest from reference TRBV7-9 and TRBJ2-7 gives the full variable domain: DTGVSQNPRHKITKRGQNVTFRCDPISEHNRLYWYRQTLGQGPEFLTYFQNEAQLEKSRLLSDRFSAERPKGSFSTLEIQRTEQGDSAMYLCASSVRAGSSYEQYFGPGTRLTVT.

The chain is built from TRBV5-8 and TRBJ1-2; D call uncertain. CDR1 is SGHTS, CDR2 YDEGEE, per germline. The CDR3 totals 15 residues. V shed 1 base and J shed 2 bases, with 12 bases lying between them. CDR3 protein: CASSLPLLRNYGYTF. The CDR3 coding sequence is TGTGCCAGCAGCTTGCCCTTACTAAGAAACTATGGCTACACCTTC.

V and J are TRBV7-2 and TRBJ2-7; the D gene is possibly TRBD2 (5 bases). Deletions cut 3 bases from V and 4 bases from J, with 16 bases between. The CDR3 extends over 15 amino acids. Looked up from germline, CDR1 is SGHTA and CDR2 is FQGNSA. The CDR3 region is CASSFLALRWYEQYF. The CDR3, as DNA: TGTGCCAGCAGCTTCTTAGCGTTAAGATGGTACGAGCAGTACTTC.

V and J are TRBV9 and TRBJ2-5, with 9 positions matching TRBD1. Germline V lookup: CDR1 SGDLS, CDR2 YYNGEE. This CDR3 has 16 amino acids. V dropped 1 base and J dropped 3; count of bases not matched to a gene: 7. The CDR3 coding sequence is TGTGCCAGCAGCGTAAGCGGGACAGGGATGGAAGAGACCCAGTACTTC. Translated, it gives CASSVSGTGMEETQYF.

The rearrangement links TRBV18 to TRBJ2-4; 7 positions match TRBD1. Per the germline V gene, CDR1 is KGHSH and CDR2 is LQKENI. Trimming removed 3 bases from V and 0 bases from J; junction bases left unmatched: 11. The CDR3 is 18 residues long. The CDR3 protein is CASSPWTGAAIAKNIQYF. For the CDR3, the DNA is TGTGCCAGCTCACCCTGGACAGGAGCCGCCATAGCCAAAAACATTCAGTACTTC.

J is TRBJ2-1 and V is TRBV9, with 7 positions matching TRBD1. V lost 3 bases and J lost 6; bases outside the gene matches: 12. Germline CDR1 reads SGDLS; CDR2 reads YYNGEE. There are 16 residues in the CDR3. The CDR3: CASSAPSGQHSNEQFF. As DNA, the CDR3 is TGTGCCAGCAGCGCTCCCTCGGGACAGCATAGCAATGAGCAGTTCTTC.

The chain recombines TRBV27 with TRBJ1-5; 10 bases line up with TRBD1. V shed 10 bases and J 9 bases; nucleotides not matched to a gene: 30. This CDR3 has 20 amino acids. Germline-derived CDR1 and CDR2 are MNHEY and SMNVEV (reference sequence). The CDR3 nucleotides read TGTGCCACCTGCGCGGTGGCGGGACAGGGGCTGAGGGCCCTTATCGGGCCCCAGCATTTT. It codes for CATCAVAGQGLRALIGPQHF.